Reported below is one TCR beta chain. Its target is not known. This entry is derived from a study of T cell responses to AZD1222 COVID-19 vaccine. In the study overall: Second doses that came at about 4 or about 12 weeks were put together. Whole-study results and caveats: Dominant at 160-218 and 743-854, vaccine-associated CD4 TCRs also spanned spike. Within unmutated variant regions lay the reported targets of nearly half of spike-specific TCRs. Rises in breadth and depth of Spike-specific TCRs came after two AZD1222 doses.

CDR1 and CDR2 from the germline V gene are SEHNR and FQNEAQ (reference sequence). Trimming removed 4 bases from V and 10 bases from J; junction bases left unmatched: 8. The CDR3 spans 15 residues. Profiling relied on immunoSEQ multiplex PCR, and the TCRdb table lists in-frame clones only, not all of them. Here the sample spans tens of thousands of clones, about 88% being singletons. Sequenced material: peripheral blood, taken on day 0 of AZD1222 vaccination. The clonotype was recovered from an adult in good health. This chain links TRBV7-9 with TRBJ1-6; 9 bases map to TRBD1. The chain's CDR3 is CASSSWTGAGSPLHF. The DNA for the CDR3 is TGTGCCAGCAGCTCCTGGACAGGGGCGGGATCACCCCTCCACTTT.